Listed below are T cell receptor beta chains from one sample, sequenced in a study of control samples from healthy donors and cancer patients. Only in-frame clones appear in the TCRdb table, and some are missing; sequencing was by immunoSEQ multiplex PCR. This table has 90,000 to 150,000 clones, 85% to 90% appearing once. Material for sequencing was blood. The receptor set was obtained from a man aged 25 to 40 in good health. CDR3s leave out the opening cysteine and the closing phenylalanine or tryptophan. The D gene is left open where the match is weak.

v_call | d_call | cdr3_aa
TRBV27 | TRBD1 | ASQRTGAYNEQF
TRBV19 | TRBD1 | ASSISPATGEHRNTIY
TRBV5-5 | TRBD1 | ASSLGPTGGGDTQY
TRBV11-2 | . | ASSLDVAGPGNQPQH
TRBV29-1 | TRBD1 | SAGTARETQY
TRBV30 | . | AWSPYGNYGYT
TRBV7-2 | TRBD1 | ASSTYRGSNTGELF
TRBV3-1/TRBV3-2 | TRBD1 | ASSLGTDSGNTIY
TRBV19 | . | ASRTQVSGANVLT
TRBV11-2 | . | ASSLVGGTEAF
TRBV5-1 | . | ASSLRGSQPQH
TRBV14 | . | ASSQDIRGGDAF
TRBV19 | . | ASRSRVMNTEAF
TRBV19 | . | ASSIEDTENTEAF
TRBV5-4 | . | ASRKGNGRGEAF
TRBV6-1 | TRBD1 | ASSPGQDGRTIY
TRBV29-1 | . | SVAGADQPQH
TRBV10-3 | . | AILSGEMNGYT
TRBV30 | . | AWTNGLNNQPQH
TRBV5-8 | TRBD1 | ASSLWTGGDYGYT
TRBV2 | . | ASSEREGFNQPQH
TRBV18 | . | ASSPPVGQGTYNEQF
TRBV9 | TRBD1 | ASRGTDYGYT
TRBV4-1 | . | ASSRALEKLF
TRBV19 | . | AIRTAQGYGYT
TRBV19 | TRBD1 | ASSMGQLNTEAF
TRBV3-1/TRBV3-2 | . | ASSRSTGELF
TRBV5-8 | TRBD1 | ASSSGISGGIGGQPQH
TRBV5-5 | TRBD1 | ASSSDRGNDNEQF
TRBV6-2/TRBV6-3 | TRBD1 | ASSYGRTGMGELF
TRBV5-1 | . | ASSLVSGAHNSPLH
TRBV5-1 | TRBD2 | ASSTSGGRYNEQF
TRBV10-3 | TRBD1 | ASGQGDSPLH
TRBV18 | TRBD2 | ASSPGGEDTQY
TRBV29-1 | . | SVVTSGQETQY